The 22 T cell receptor beta chains below all came from one sample that was sequenced in a study of low-dose radiotherapy and immunotherapy resistance in tumors. Alpha- and beta-chain coverage of first-strand cDNA came from TRAV- and TRBV-specific primers. TCR amplification involved 20 to 25 PCR cycles with a constant-region primer and V-primer adapter. TCRdb processed the reads anew with MiXCR; each CDR3 protein has one entry. There are about 64,000 distinct CDR3 sequences in the sample; roughly 29% occur only once, and around 6.7% lies in the top ten. Specified time point: before trial treatment. This specimen consisted of PBMCs, obtained before treatment. The receptors shown here come from a male donor with rectosigmoid adenocarcinoma.

This clonotype was found many times. The chain joins TRBV28 to TRBJ1-2; TRBD1 aligns across 8 bases. The CDR3 covers 16 residues. The germline V gene has CDR1 MDHEN and CDR2 SYDVKM. Losses at the gene ends were 3 bases for V and 6 bases for J; bases not matched to a gene: 12. This CDR3 reads CASSFHSRRTGNGYTF. The DNA of the CDR3 is TGTGCCAGCAGTTTTCACTCCCGCCGGACAGGGAATGGCTACACCTTC.

About this clonotype itself: A read error is likely here: a far larger clone is one base away. The chain joins TRBV7-9 to TRBJ2-2; D is ambiguous. V gave up 2 bases and J gave up 6 bases, with 7 bases separating them. CDR3 length equals 13 residues. Looked up from germline, CDR1 is SEHNR and CDR2 is FQNEAQ (reference sequence). The CDR3 nucleotides are TGTGCCAGCAGCTTATTTGGCCCCGGGGAGCTGTTTTTT. Protein: CASSLFGPGELFF.

The table lists this clonotype with many counts. The chain recombines TRBV12-3 or TRBV12-4 with TRBJ2-3; 9 bases line up with TRBD2. Trimming cost V 5 bases and J 0 bases; bases outside gene matches: 12. The CDR3 length is 18 residues. The CDR3 is CASSLGLAGISSTDTQYF. In nucleotides, the CDR3 is TGTGCCAGCAGTCTAGGGCTAGCGGGGATTTCTAGCACAGATACGCAGTATTTT.

This clonotype has ten or more counts. The V call is TRBV6-5, the J call TRBJ1-1, with D perhaps TRBD1 (5 bases). Germline lookup yields CDR1 MNHEY and CDR2 SVGAGI. The CDR3 contains 14 residues. V lost 6 bases and J 7 bases, leaving 18 bases between the germline ends. This CDR3 is CASRSWAGRNEAFF. The CDR3 coding sequence is TGTGCCAGCAGATCCTGGGCAGGGAGGAATGAAGCTTTCTTT.

Many counts were recorded for this clonotype. The rearrangement links TRBV27 to TRBJ2-1; possible D gene TRBD1, 6 bases. Trimming stripped 0 bases from V and 9 bases from J, with 15 bases between. In germline, CDR1 is MNHEY, CDR2 SMNVEV (reference sequence). The CDR3 sequence is 15 residues long. The CDR3 here is CASSLSGTQNGEQFF. The CDR3 nucleotides read TGTGCCAGCAGTTTATCAGGGACACAAAACGGTGAGCAGTTCTTC.

This clonotype appeared many times. The chain recombines TRBV7-9 with TRBJ1-6, with D tentatively TRBD1 (6 bases). Germline V CDR1 and CDR2: SEHNR, FQNEAQ (reference sequence). V lost 5 bases and J 15 bases, leaving 17 bases between the germline ends. The CDR3 has 13 residues. CDR3 coding DNA: TGTGCCAGCAGCCGGGACATGGATATTAGCCTCCACTTT. Amino acid sequence: CASSRDMDISLHF.

As to this clonotype: It differs at one base from a far larger clone, so likely a read error. The rearrangement uses TRBV6-5 and TRBJ1-1, with D possibly TRBD1 on 5 matching bases. This CDR3 spans 14 amino acids. CDR1 is MNHEY, CDR2 SVGAGI, per germline. CDR3 coding DNA: TGTGCCAGAAGTTACGCAGGGAAGGTCCCTGAAGCTTTCTTT. Protein: CARSYAGKVPEAFF.

The V gene is TRBV18, the J gene TRBJ2-3; 7 nucleotides line up with TRBD2. The germline V gene encodes CDR1 KGHSH and CDR2 LQKENI. V dropped 3 bases and J dropped 5; count of bases not matched to a gene: 2. This CDR3 region has 13 residues. The CDR3 region is CASSPPSGDTQYF. As DNA, the CDR3 is TGTGCCAGCTCACCCCCTAGCGGAGATACGCAGTATTTT.

Concerning this clonotype: Given a far larger clone just one base away, this is likely a sequencing read error. V and J are TRBV7-9 and TRBJ2-2; TRBD2 agrees at 8 bases. V lost 7 bases to trimming and J lost 7 bases; unmatched junction nucleotides: 11. This CDR3 is 15 amino acids long. Germline CDR1 and CDR2: SEHNR and FQNEAQ (reference sequence). CDR3 protein: CASTEGLVFGGELFF. The CDR3 DNA follows: TGTGCCAGCACCGAGGGACTAGTGTTTGGCGGGGAGCTGTTTTTT.

This clonotype was seen repeatedly, ten times or more. CDR3 amino acids: CASRPKRDTQYF. In nucleotides, the CDR3 is TGTGCCAGCAGACCAAAAAGGGATACGCAGTATTTT. J is TRBJ2-3 and V is TRBV12-3 or TRBV12-4; no clear D. Trimming stripped 6 bases from V and 6 bases from J, with 10 bases between. The CDR3 runs to 12 residues.

With respect to this clonotype: A far larger clone is one base from this, pointing to a likely read error. The CDR3 sequence: CASSSFYRQGGTEAFF. The CDR3 bases are TGTGCCAGCAGCTCCTTCTACAGACAGGGCGGCACTGAAGCTTTCTTT. The genes are TRBV5-3 and TRBJ1-1, with 7 bases identical to TRBD1. TRBV5-3 is flagged as an ORF with uncertain function. This CDR3 has 16 amino acids.

This clonotype appeared a single time. A far larger clone differs by one base, so this is likely a read error. The chain joins TRBV15 to TRBJ2-7; D may be TRBD1 (6 bases). There are 14 residues in the CDR3. V gave up 1 base and J gave up 7 bases, with 14 bases separating them. CDR1 is LNHNV and CDR2 is YYDKDF in the germline V gene (reference sequence). This CDR3 reads CATSRAERDNEQYF. The CDR3 DNA is TGTGCCACCAGCAGAGCGGAGAGGGACAATGAGCAGTACTTC.

This clonotype occurred many times. The V gene is TRBV2, the J gene TRBJ2-5; D gene ambiguous. Germline CDR1 and CDR2: SNHLY and FYNNEI. V was shortened by 1 base and J by 4 bases, with 7 bases between the two germline ends. This CDR3 is built from 13 residues. The DNA of the CDR3 is TGTGCCAGCAGTGAAGGGCCCGGAGAGACCCAGTACTTC. Translated: CASSEGPGETQYF.

This clonotype has at least ten counts. The rearrangement joins TRBV7-2 to TRBJ2-7, with 8 nucleotides matching TRBD2. CDR1 is SGHTA and CDR2 is FQGNSA in the germline V gene. V lost 4 bases, J lost 4 bases, and 9 bases stayed unmatched. This CDR3 is 15 amino acids long. CDR3 in DNA: TGTGCCAGCAGCTCGACAAGGACTAGCTCGTACGAGCAGTACTTC. Its translation is CASSSTRTSSYEQYF.

In the case of this clonotype: Because the CDR3's place on the DNA is in doubt, the DNA is left out and the CDR3 is given as listed by TCRdb. The gene calls are TRBV5-4 and TRBJ2-2; the table assigns TRBD2, which was not confirmed against the DNA. The CDR3 sequence runs 16 residues, both termini included. Per germline, CDR1 SGHNT and CDR2 YYREEE (reference sequence). CDR3 residues: CASSLAAGTIGELFFF.

There are many counts of this clonotype. The chain combines TRBV25-1 with TRBJ2-5; a possible D gene is TRBD2 (5 bases). Germline V gene data show CDR1 as MGHDK and CDR2 as SYGVNS. The CDR3 contains 15 residues. The ends were cut back, 3 bases at V and 0 bases at J, with 11 bases in the middle. CDR3: CASSDSTRNQETQYF. DNA for the CDR3: TGTGCCAGCAGTGACTCCACTAGGAACCAAGAGACCCAGTACTTC.

Comments on this clonotype: A far larger clone is off by one base, so a read error is likely. The V call is TRBV10-3, the J call TRBJ2-7; perhaps TRBD1 as D (5 bases). Trimming shortened V by 2 bases and J by 7 bases, and 9 bases separated the two germline ends. The CDR3 extends over 12 amino acids. Germline assignment: CDR1 ENHRY and CDR2 SYGVKD. The CDR3 region is CAISEDSNEQYF. DNA of the CDR3: TGTGCCATCAGTGAGGACAGCAATGAGCAGTACTTC.

The chain has TRBV5-8 and TRBJ1-5, with a weak D call TRBD1 (5 bases). The CDR3 is 13 amino acids. CDR1 and CDR2 from the germline V gene are SGHTS and YDEGEE. V was clipped by 2 bases and J by 4 bases, with 7 bases between them. CDR3 coding DNA: TGTGCCAGCAGCTTCGACAGAAATCAGCCCCAGCATTTT. Its translation: CASSFDRNQPQHF. The whole variable domain, remainder taken from reference TRBV5-8 and TRBJ1-5, is EAGVTQSPTHLIKTRGQQATLRCSPISGHTSVYWYQQALGLGLQFLLWYDEGEERNRGNFPPRFSGRQFPNYSSELNVNALELEDSALYLCASSFDRNQPQHFGDGTRLSIL.

This rearrangement joins TRBV6-1 to TRBJ2-7; D unclear. This CDR3 comprises 13 residues. Germline CDR1 reads MNHNS; CDR2 reads SASEGT. V lost 7 bases and J 4 bases, leaving 14 bases between the germline ends. CDR3 amino acids: CASTSRREYEQYF. As DNA, the CDR3 is TGTGCCAGCACAAGTAGACGCGAATACGAGCAGTACTTC.

The chain recombines TRBV30 with TRBJ2-5, with D possibly TRBD1 on 6 matching bases. V lost 3 bases, J lost 7 bases, and 12 bases lay in between. CDR1 GTSNPN and CDR2 SVGIG come from the germline V gene (reference sequence). The CDR3 loop spans 12 amino acids. The CDR3 protein is CAWSLQGGTQYF. Written as DNA, the CDR3 is TGTGCCTGGAGCCTACAAGGGGGGACCCAGTACTTC.

Many counts were recorded for this clonotype. V gene TRBV25-1 combines with J gene TRBJ1-5; perhaps TRBD1 as D (5 bases). Trimming removed 4 bases from V and 0 bases from J, with 7 bases in between. The CDR3 extends over 14 amino acids. CDR1 is MGHDK, CDR2 SYGVNS, per germline. The CDR3: CASSVTGSNQPQHF. In DNA form, the CDR3 reads TGTGCCAGCAGTGTTACAGGTAGCAATCAGCCCCAGCATTTT. The entire variable domain, with the rest obtained from reference TRBV25-1 and TRBJ1-5, is as follows: EADIYQTPRYLVIGTGKKITLECSQTMGHDKMYWYQQDPGMELHLIHYSYGVNSTEKGDLSSESTVSRIRTEHFPLTLESARPSHTSQYLCASSVTGSNQPQHFGDGTRLSIL.

V gene TRBV5-1 combines with J gene TRBJ2-7; D gene uncertain. Germline CDR1 and CDR2: SGHRS and YFSETQ. V lost 4 bases to trimming and J lost 4 bases, with 15 bases between them. The CDR3 is made up of 14 amino acids. The CDR3 nucleotides are TGCGCCAGCAGCCTTAGTGATTGGGAATACGAGCAGTACTTC. Protein product: CASSLSDWEYEQYF.